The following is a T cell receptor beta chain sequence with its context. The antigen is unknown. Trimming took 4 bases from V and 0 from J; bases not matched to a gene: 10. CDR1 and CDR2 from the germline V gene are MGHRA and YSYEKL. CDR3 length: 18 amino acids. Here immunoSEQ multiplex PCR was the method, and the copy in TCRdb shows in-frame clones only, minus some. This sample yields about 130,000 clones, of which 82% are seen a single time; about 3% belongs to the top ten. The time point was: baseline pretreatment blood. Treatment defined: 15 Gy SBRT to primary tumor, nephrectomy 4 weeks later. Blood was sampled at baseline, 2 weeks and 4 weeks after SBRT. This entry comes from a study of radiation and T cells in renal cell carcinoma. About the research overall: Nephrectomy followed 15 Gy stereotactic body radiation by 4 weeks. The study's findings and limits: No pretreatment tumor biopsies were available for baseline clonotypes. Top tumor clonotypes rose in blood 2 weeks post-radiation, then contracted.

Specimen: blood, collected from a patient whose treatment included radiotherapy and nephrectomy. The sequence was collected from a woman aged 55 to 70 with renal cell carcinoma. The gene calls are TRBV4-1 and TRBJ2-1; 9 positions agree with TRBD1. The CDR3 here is CASSRLLTQGASYNEQFF. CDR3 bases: TGCGCCAGCAGCCGGCTTCTCACACAGGGGGCCTCCTACAATGAGCAGTTCTTC.